This is a list of T cell receptor beta chains from one sample in a study of T cells after yellow fever vaccination. TCRdb re-called the 5' RACE reads with MiXCR, one entry per CDR3 protein. The table lists about 550,000 distinct CDR3 sequences, about 19% of them singletons. The sequencing here drew on PBMCs, taken 15 days after the yellow fever booster vaccination. Every receptor here comes from a man aged 25-45 years who received the YFV17D yellow fever vaccine. The conserved cysteine and the conserved F or W are not part of the CDR3 here. A D gene is named only where the DNA matches it firmly.

j_call: TRBJ2-1; d_call: NA; v_call: TRBV7-2; cdr3_aa: ASSLGLATEQF
j_call: TRBJ2-3; d_call: NA; v_call: TRBV9; cdr3_aa: ASSVATEGADTQY
j_call: TRBJ1-1; d_call: NA; v_call: TRBV12-3/TRBV12-4; cdr3_aa: ASSLRGPAY
j_call: TRBJ1-4; d_call: TRBD1; v_call: TRBV6-5; cdr3_aa: ASSYSDRGANEKLF
j_call: TRBJ2-3; d_call: NA; v_call: TRBV7-2; cdr3_aa: VSSLTASTDTQY
j_call: TRBJ2-5; d_call: TRBD1; v_call: TRBV20-1; cdr3_aa: SATGTGGLTETQY
j_call: TRBJ2-7; d_call: TRBD2; v_call: TRBV5-1; cdr3_aa: ASSLGPSGRTMSYEQY
j_call: TRBJ2-3; d_call: NA; v_call: TRBV10-3; cdr3_aa: AISSSGFTDTQY
j_call: TRBJ2-5; d_call: NA; v_call: TRBV5-1; cdr3_aa: ASSIDNVQY
j_call: TRBJ2-1; d_call: TRBD2; v_call: TRBV7-2; cdr3_aa: ASSLDRTSGREQF
j_call: TRBJ2-3; d_call: NA; v_call: TRBV7-8; cdr3_aa: ASSERLRETTTDTQY
j_call: TRBJ2-7; d_call: NA; v_call: TRBV7-2; cdr3_aa: ASSFKWAPYEQY
j_call: TRBJ1-2; d_call: NA; v_call: TRBV13; cdr3_aa: ASSQGGRYGYT
j_call: TRBJ2-2; d_call: NA; v_call: TRBV7-9; cdr3_aa: ASSLELFRELF
j_call: TRBJ1-1; d_call: TRBD1; v_call: TRBV12-3/TRBV12-4; cdr3_aa: ASSLYAGGGTEAF
j_call: TRBJ2-7; d_call: TRBD2; v_call: TRBV3-1; cdr3_aa: ASSLTSAASYEQY
j_call: TRBJ2-1; d_call: NA; v_call: TRBV29-1; cdr3_aa: SAARHNEQF
j_call: TRBJ2-1; d_call: NA; v_call: TRBV27; cdr3_aa: ASSLRDLPSNEQF
j_call: TRBJ1-6; d_call: NA; v_call: TRBV5-5; cdr3_aa: ASSLINSPLH
j_call: TRBJ2-5; d_call: NA; v_call: TRBV7-9; cdr3_aa: ASSLGLPGRETQY
j_call: TRBJ2-1; d_call: TRBD2; v_call: TRBV9; cdr3_aa: ASSYRVGKTSGRSNEQF
j_call: TRBJ1-1; d_call: NA; v_call: TRBV12-3/TRBV12-4; cdr3_aa: ASSFPRGRNTEAF
j_call: TRBJ2-7; d_call: TRBD1; v_call: TRBV4-3; cdr3_aa: ASSQFTGQGTYEQY
j_call: TRBJ2-7; d_call: NA; v_call: TRBV11-2; cdr3_aa: ASSLPGLSAYEQY